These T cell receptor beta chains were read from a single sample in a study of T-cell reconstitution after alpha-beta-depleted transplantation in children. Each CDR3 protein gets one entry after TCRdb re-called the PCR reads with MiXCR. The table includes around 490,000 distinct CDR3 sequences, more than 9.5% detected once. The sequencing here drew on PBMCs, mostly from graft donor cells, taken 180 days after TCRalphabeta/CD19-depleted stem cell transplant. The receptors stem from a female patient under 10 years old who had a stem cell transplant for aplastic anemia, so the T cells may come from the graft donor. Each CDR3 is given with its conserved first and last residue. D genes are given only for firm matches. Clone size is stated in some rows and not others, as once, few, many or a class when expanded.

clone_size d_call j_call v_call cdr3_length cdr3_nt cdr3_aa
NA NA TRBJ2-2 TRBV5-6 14 TGTGCCAGCAGCTTCCCAGGGTTAGGCGGGGAGCTGTTTTTT CASSFPGLGGELFF
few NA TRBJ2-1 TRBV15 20 TGTGCCACCAGCAGAGGACAGGCAAAACTCTCCGGCTTCGCGTACAATGAGCAGTTCTTC CATSRGQAKLSGFAYNEQFF
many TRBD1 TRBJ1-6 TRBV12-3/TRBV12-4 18 TGTGCCAGCAGTTTCCGGGACAGGGGGCGCTCCTATAATTCACCCCTCCACTTT CASSFRDRGRSYNSPLHF
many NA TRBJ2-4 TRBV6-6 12 TGTGCCAGCGGCCCGACCGCCGTTGACCAGTACTTC CASGPTAVDQYF
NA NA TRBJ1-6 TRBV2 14 TGTGCCAGCGGTGTTCGGGGGCTGGAATCACCCCTCCACTTT CASGVRGLESPLHF
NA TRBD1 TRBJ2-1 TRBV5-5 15 TGTGCCAGCAGCTTCTCGGGACAGGTCTACAATGAGCAGTTCTTC CASSFSGQVYNEQFF
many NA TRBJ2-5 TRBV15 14 TGTGCCACCAGCAGAGATCCCGGGGAAGAGACCCAGTACTTC CATSRDPGEETQYF
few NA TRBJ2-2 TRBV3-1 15 TGTGCCAGCCTGGGATGGGTTAGGAACACCGGGGAGCTGTTTTTT CASLGWVRNTGELFF
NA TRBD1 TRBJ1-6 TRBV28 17 TGTGCCAGCAGTTTGCCGGGACAGGGGGCCTATAATTCACCCCTCCACTTT CASSLPGQGAYNSPLHF
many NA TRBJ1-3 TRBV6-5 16 TGTGCCAGCTCCCTTCGTGGGCTGATCTCTGGAAACACCATATATTTT CASSLRGLISGNTIYF
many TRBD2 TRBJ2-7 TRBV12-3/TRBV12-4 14 TGTGCCAGCAGTTTAGATAGCGGGGGCTACGAGCAGTACTTC CASSLDSGGYEQYF
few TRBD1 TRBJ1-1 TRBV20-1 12 TGCAGGGGGGGCGGAGACAGGGAGGAAGCTTTCTTT CRGGGDREEAFF
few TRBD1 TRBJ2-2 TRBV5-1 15 TGCGCCAGCAGCTGGGGGACAGGGAACACCGGGGAGCTGTTTTTT CASSWGTGNTGELFF
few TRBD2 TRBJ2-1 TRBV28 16 TGTGCCAGCAGTTTATACCTGGGCGGGAGTTCCAATGAGCAGTTCTTC CASSLYLGGSSNEQFF
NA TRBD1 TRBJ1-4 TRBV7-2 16 TGTGCCAGCAGCGGTAGGGGCGGGACAGGAGGAGAAAAACTGTTTTTT CASSGRGGTGGEKLFF
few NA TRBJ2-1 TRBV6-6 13 TGTGCCAGCATTCAGGACTACAACAATGAGCAGTTCTTC CASIQDYNNEQFF
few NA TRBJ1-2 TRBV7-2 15 TGTGCCAGCAGCGAAACCTCCGGACGAACCTATGGCTACACCTTC CASSETSGRTYGYTF
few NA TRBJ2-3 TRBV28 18 TGTGCCAGCAGTTCACCTTATGGGGACCGCGTCGACACAGATACGCAGTATTTT CASSSPYGDRVDTDTQYF
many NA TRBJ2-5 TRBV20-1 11 TGCAGTGCTAAGTCGGGTGAGACCCAGTACTTC CSAKSGETQYF
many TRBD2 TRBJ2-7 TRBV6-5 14 TGTGCCAGCAGTTTGGGACTAGTCTCCTACGAGCAGTACTTC CASSLGLVSYEQYF
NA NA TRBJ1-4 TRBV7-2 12 TGTGCCAGCAGCCTCAGGGATGAAAAACTGTTTTTT CASSLRDEKLFF
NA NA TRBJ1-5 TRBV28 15 TGTGCCAGCAGTTTTGTCTTTAACGGCAATCAGCCCCAGCATTTT CASSFVFNGNQPQHF
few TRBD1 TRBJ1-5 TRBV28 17 TGTGCCAGCAGTTTACGGACAGGGGGCTATAGCAATCAGCCCCAGCATTTT CASSLRTGGYSNQPQHF
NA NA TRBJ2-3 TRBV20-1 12 TGCAGTGCGCAAGGAGGCACAGATACGCAGTATTTT CSAQGGTDTQYF
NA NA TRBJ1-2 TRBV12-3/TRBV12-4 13 TGTGCCATGAGTTTAAGGGGGACTTATGGCTACACCTTC CAMSLRGTYGYTF
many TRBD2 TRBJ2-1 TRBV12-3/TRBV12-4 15 TGTGCCAGCAGTTTTGGACTAGCGGGTTACAATGAGCAGTTCTTC CASSFGLAGYNEQFF
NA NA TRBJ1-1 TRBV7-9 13 TGTGCCAGCAGTGGGATGGAGAACACTGAAGCTTTCTTT CASSGMENTEAFF
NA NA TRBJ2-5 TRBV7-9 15 TGTGCCAGCAGCTTAAGGGAGGCTGCCCAAGAGACCCAGTACTTC CASSLREAAQETQYF